These 10 T cell receptor beta chains originate from one sample sequenced in a study of blood T cell repertoires in COVID-19. Here immunoSEQ multiplex PCR was the method, and the copy in TCRdb shows in-frame clones only, minus some. The repertoire holds around 140,000 clones, with roughly 80% as singletons. Sequencing was carried out using PBMCs or T cells enriched from blood (not recorded which). The receptors originated from a man aged 40-49 years with acute COVID-19.

The chain recombines TRBV2 with TRBJ2-3, with D hard to call. Germline assignment: CDR1 SNHLY and CDR2 FYNNEI. This CDR3 contains 14 residues. Trimming cost V 2 bases and J 0 bases, with 6 bases left between them. Here the CDR3 DNA reads TGTGCCAGCAGTGAATCAGGCAGCACAGATACGCAGTATTTT. Translation: CASSESGSTDTQYF.

V is TRBV5-4 and J is TRBJ2-6, with D possibly TRBD2 on 5 matching bases. The CDR3 runs 15 residues. CDR1 and CDR2 (germline): SGHNT, YYREEE (reference sequence). V was trimmed by 2 bases and J by 1 base, leaving 7 bases between them. Here the CDR3 reads CASSLTGSGANVLTF. DNA of the CDR3: TGTGCCAGCAGCTTAACGGGATCTGGGGCCAACGTCCTGACTTTC.

The genes are TRBV5-1 and TRBJ1-1, with D perhaps matching TRBD1 (6 bases). This CDR3 is built from 14 residues. Germline V gene sequence: CDR1 SGHRS, CDR2 YFSETQ. The V end was cut by 0 bases, the J end by 6 bases, with 12 bases between. This CDR3 is CASSLAGGAAEAFF. The CDR3 coding sequence is TGCGCCAGCAGCTTGGCCGGGGGGGCAGCTGAAGCTTTCTTT.

This chain connects TRBV4-1 to TRBJ2-3; TRBD2 matches 9 bases. The CDR3 covers 20 residues. Trimming cost V 3 bases and J 2 bases; bases outside gene matches: 18. The V gene's germline CDR1 is MGHRA and CDR2 YSYEKL. The DNA of the CDR3 is TGCGCCAGCAGCCAGGCCTTGGATAAAAGCGGGGGGACCATCACAGATACGCAGTATTTT. This translates into CASSQALDKSGGTITDTQYF.

The CDR3 nucleotides are TGTGCCAGCAGCGAAACGGGACAGATCTATGGCTACACCTTC. It yields the protein CASSETGQIYGYTF. The chain recombines TRBV9 with TRBJ1-2, with 7 nucleotides matching TRBD1. CDR1 and CDR2 (germline): SGDLS, YYNGEE. The CDR3 length is 14 residues. V lost 3 bases, J lost 4 bases, and 6 bases stayed unmatched.

The V and J genes are TRBV11-2 and TRBJ2-7; a weak D match, TRBD2 (6 bases). This CDR3 comprises 15 residues. The ends were cut back, 0 bases at V and 7 bases at J, with 16 bases in the middle. Germline loops: CDR1 SGHAT, CDR2 FQNNGV. The CDR3 DNA follows: TGTGCCAGCAGCTTAGAGGGGGACTTTATTTGGGAGCAGTACTTC. Translation: CASSLEGDFIWEQYF.

The rearrangement uses TRBV11-2 and TRBJ2-5; D is ambiguous. Trimming stripped 8 bases from V and 2 bases from J, with 6 bases between. CDR3 size: 11 residues. Per germline, CDR1 SGHAT and CDR2 FQNNGV. DNA for the CDR3: TGTGCCAGCCTCTTACAAGAGACCCAGTACTTC. It specifies CASLLQETQYF. The full variable domain, completed using reference TRBV11-2 and TRBJ2-5, is EAGVAQSPRYKIIEKRQSVAFWCNPISGHATLYWYQQILGQGPKLLIQFQNNGVVDDSQLPKDRFSAERLKGVDSTLKIQPAKLEDSAVYLCASLLQETQYFGPGTRLLVL.

The rearrangement uses TRBV7-2 and TRBJ2-3; 9 bases line up with TRBD2. The germline CDR1 and CDR2 sequences are SGHTA and FQGNSA. The trim removed 4 bases at V and 2 bases at J, leaving 4 bases unmatched. The CDR3 loop spans 15 amino acids. CDR3 protein: CASSSLAGSTDTQYF. Here the CDR3 DNA reads TGTGCCAGCAGCTCCCTAGCGGGGTCCACAGATACGCAGTATTTT. Using reference TRBV7-2 and TRBJ2-3 for the parts outside the CDR3, the full variable domain is GAGVSQSPSNKVTEKGKDVELRCDPISGHTALYWYRQSLGQGLEFLIYFQGNSAPDKSGLPSDRFSAERTGGSVSTLTIQRTQQEDSAVYLCASSSLAGSTDTQYFGPGTRLTVL.

The chain couples TRBV2 to TRBJ2-3; D not certain. CDR1 and CDR2 (germline): SNHLY, FYNNEI. The CDR3 loop spans 14 amino acids. Trimming shortened V by 1 base and J by 0 bases, and 5 bases separated the two germline ends. CDR3 protein: CASSEGRSTDTQYF. The CDR3 nucleotides read TGTGCCAGCAGTGAAGGGCGGAGCACAGATACGCAGTATTTT.

The rearrangement joins TRBV5-1 to TRBJ2-7, with D maybe TRBD2 (5 bases). This CDR3 is 14 amino acids long. CDR1 and CDR2 from the germline V gene are SGHRS and YFSETQ. Trimming removed 2 bases from V and 3 bases from J, with 12 bases in between. In nucleotides, the CDR3 is TGCGCCAGCAGCTTTTCCGCGGGTGTCTACGAGCAGTACTTC. Its translation: CASSFSAGVYEQYF. Variable domain in full (rest from reference TRBV5-1 and TRBJ2-7): KAGVTQTPRYLIKTRGQQVTLSCSPISGHRSVSWYQQTPGQGLQFLFEYFSETQRNKGNFPGRFSGRQFSNSRSEMNVSTLELGDSALYLCASSFSAGVYEQYFGPGTRLTVT.